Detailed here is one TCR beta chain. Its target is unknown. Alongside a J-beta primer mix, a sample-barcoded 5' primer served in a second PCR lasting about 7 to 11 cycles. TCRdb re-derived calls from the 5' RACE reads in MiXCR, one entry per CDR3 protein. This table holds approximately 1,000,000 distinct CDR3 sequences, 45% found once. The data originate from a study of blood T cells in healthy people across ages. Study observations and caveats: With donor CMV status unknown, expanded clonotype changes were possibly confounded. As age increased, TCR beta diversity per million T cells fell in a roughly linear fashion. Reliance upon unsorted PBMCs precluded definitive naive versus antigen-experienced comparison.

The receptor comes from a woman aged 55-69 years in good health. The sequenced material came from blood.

CDR3 loop: CASRGGGGFEKLFF. The CDR3, as DNA: TGTGCCAGCAGAGGGGGGGGTGGCTTCGAAAAACTGTTTTTT. This chain connects TRBV6-1 to TRBJ1-4; D may be TRBD1 (6 bases). The V gene lost 6 bases and the J gene lost 8 bases, with 16 bases spanning the gap. Germline CDR1 reads MNHNS; CDR2 reads SASEGT. This CDR3 has 14 amino acids.